The 23 T cell receptor beta chains listed next were all sequenced from one sample in a study of spatial heterogeneity in lung cancer (dated by TCRdb to about 2019). The sample's time point label, in plain terms: sample taken at primary tumor resection. Without any cell sorting, TCR sequencing was performed on whole RNA extracted either from tumor and nontumor lung tissue or from cryopreserved PBMC samples. The library was made by 5' RACE. Sequencing used a NextSeq 500. Using fastp trimming at Q25 and MiXCR clonotype assembly, TCRdb reanalyzed the public sequencing data and kept in-frame beta chains. Each entry merges the rows of one CDR3 protein and shows their most common DNA and genes. Across this sample there are about 82,000 distinct CDR3 sequences, with roughly 12% seen only once. Roughly 4.2% of the sample lies in the top ten. The starting material was PBMCs, obtained at surgery. These receptors all come from a male donor with early-stage non-small cell lung cancer.

This clonotype came up a few times. V gene TRBV10-3 combines with J gene TRBJ2-5, with D maybe TRBD1 (5 bases). CDR3 length: 15 amino acids. With 2 bases removed from V and 1 base from J, the gap between germline ends came to 11 bases. Per the germline V gene, CDR1 is ENHRY and CDR2 is SYGVKD. The CDR3 loop is CAISEGAQPQETQYF. DNA for the CDR3: TGTGCCATCAGTGAGGGGGCGCAGCCCCAAGAGACCCAGTACTTC.

This clonotype was detected once. The chain combines TRBV6-1 with TRBJ2-3, with 12 nucleotides matching TRBD2. V trimming: 5 bases; J trimming: 3 bases; junction bases outside the gene matches: 6. In germline, CDR1 is MNHNS, CDR2 SASEGT. The CDR3 sequence is 16 residues long. CDR3 sequence (DNA): TGTGCCAGCAGTCCGACTAGCGGGAGTAGAACAGATACGCAGTATTTT. It yields the protein CASSPTSGSRTDTQYF.

The J gene is TRBJ1-5, the V gene TRBV19; unclear D gene. The CDR3 is 16 residues long. Germline lookup yields CDR1 LNHDA and CDR2 SQIVND (reference sequence). V was clipped by 7 bases and J by 3 bases, with 19 bases between them. The CDR3 reads CASTRASTDFNQPQHF. In DNA, the CDR3 is TGTGCCAGTACCCGGGCCAGCACAGATTTCAATCAGCCCCAGCATTTT.

This clonotype was seen a handful of times. The J gene is TRBJ2-3, the V gene TRBV5-1; D not resolved. The CDR3 consists of 14 residues. Trimming stripped 1 base from V and 5 bases from J, with 11 bases between. Germline V CDR1 and CDR2: SGHRS, YFSETQ. CDR3 protein: CASSLPVWGDTQYF. The CDR3 region has the DNA TGCGCCAGCAGCTTGCCAGTTTGGGGAGATACGCAGTATTTT.

This clonotype was counted a few times. The V gene is TRBV14, the J gene TRBJ2-7; D is unclear. Germline V lookup: CDR1 SGHDN, CDR2 FVKESK. The CDR3 contains 12 residues. V lost 7 bases to trimming and J lost 6 bases, with 13 bases between them. The CDR3 sequence is CASTLGQREQYF. As DNA, the CDR3 is TGTGCCAGCACCCTAGGTCAGCGCGAGCAGTACTTC. The variable domain in full, completed from reference TRBV14 and TRBJ2-7, reads EAGVTQFPSHSVIEKGQTVTLRCDPISGHDNLYWYRRVMGKEIKFLLHFVKESKQDESGMPNNRFLAERTGGTYSTLKVQPAELEDSGVYFCASTLGQREQYFGPGTRLTVT.

This clonotype was seen more than once but under ten times. V usage is TRBV6-1 and J usage is TRBJ1-1; no clear D. Between the trimmed V and J ends, which lost 5 bases and 8 bases, there was a span of 9 bases. The length of the CDR3 is 11 residues. Germline values: CDR1 MNHNS, CDR2 SASEGT. The CDR3 coding sequence is TGTGCCAGCAGTACTCAGCTCGAAGCTTTCTTT. It yields the protein CASSTQLEAFF.

This chain connects TRBV24-1 to TRBJ2-2, with no clear D. Looked up from germline, CDR1 is KGHDR and CDR2 is SFDVKD. V lost 1 base to trimming and J lost 0 bases, with 8 bases between them. The CDR3 totals 16 residues. CDR3 sequence: CATSDFHKTNTGELFF. The CDR3, as DNA: TGTGCCACCAGTGATTTCCACAAGACGAACACCGGGGAGCTGTTTTTT.

There are many counts of this clonotype. The chain is built from TRBV6-6 and TRBJ1-4, with a tentative D call TRBD1 (6 bases). CDR1 is MNHNY, CDR2 SVGAGI, per germline (reference sequence). The V end was cut by 2 bases, the J end by 3 bases, with 10 bases between. The CDR3 contains 15 residues. CDR3 sequence: CASSYEGQPNEKLFF. DNA for the CDR3: TGTGCCAGCAGTTACGAAGGACAGCCTAATGAAAAACTGTTTTTT.

The chain recombines TRBV3-1 with TRBJ1-2; D is possibly TRBD1 (6 bases). V was shortened by 6 bases and J by 7 bases, with 18 bases between the two germline ends. This CDR3 contains 14 residues. Looked up from germline, CDR1 is LGHDT and CDR2 is YNNKEL (reference sequence). Here the CDR3 reads CASRLRGSIGGYTF. DNA for the CDR3: TGTGCCAGCAGACTCAGGGGATCAATTGGTGGCTACACCTTC.

The chain recombines TRBV29-1 with TRBJ2-2; D gene uncertain. Trimming stripped 4 bases from V and 0 bases from J, with 6 bases between. The CDR3 is 13 amino acids. CDR1 and CDR2 (germline): SQVTM, ANQGSEA. The DNA of the CDR3 is TGCAGCGTTGGGCAGTCGAACACCGGGGAGCTGTTTTTT. Translated, it gives CSVGQSNTGELFF.

This clonotype occurred many times. The chain links TRBV18 to TRBJ2-2; 9 bases agree with TRBD2. The CDR3 covers 16 residues. J gave up 5 bases and V 3 bases, and 7 bases lay outside the gene matches. Germline CDR1 and CDR2: KGHSH and LQKENI. The CDR3 loop is CASSPYSGSQTGELFF. DNA for the CDR3: TGTGCCAGCTCACCCTATAGCGGGAGTCAGACCGGGGAGCTGTTTTTT.

The table lists this clonotype with a few counts. This sequence joins TRBV6-1 and TRBJ2-1; TRBD2 agrees at 8 bases. Trimming cost V 2 bases and J 4 bases; bases outside gene matches: 4. Germline loops: CDR1 MNHNS, CDR2 SASEGT. CDR3 length: 15 amino acids. The CDR3 DNA is TGTGCCAGCAGTGAATCTCTAGCGGGTTACAATGAGCAGTTCTTC. This codes for CASSESLAGYNEQFF.

The chain uses TRBV20-1 and TRBJ2-3; 8 bases agree with TRBD2. Germline assignment: CDR1 DFQATT and CDR2 SNEGSKA (reference sequence). J was trimmed by 4 bases and V by 6 bases; bases with no gene match: 9. There are 14 residues in the CDR3. The CDR3 bases are TGCAGTGCCCCCAGGCCGGGGGGGCCAGATACGCAGTATTTT. Its translation: CSAPRPGGPDTQYF.

In its sample, this clonotype was seen a few times. V is TRBV20-1 and J is TRBJ2-3, with 8 bases matching TRBD2. The V gene end was trimmed by 5 bases and the J gene end by 2 bases; junction bases not matched to a gene: 9. Germline assignment: CDR1 DFQATT and CDR2 SNEGSKA (reference sequence). This CDR3 region has 15 residues. The CDR3 DNA follows: TGCAGTGCTCCTAAGGCGGGAGGCTCCACAGATACGCAGTATTTT. It specifies CSAPKAGGSTDTQYF.

This rearrangement joins TRBV4-1 to TRBJ1-2; D is unresolved. Germline-derived CDR1 and CDR2 are MGHRA and YSYEKL. The CDR3 consists of 16 residues. Trimming shortened V by 0 bases and J by 4 bases, and 15 bases separated the two germline ends. For the CDR3, the DNA is TGCGCCAGCAGCCAAGATCTGGGGTGGCTAAGCTATGGCTACACCTTC. Translating gives CASSQDLGWLSYGYTF.

There are a few counts of this clonotype. Here the CDR3 DNA reads TGTGCCAGCAGTGAGGTAGGGGTAAATGAGCAGTTCTTC. Protein sequence: CASSEVGVNEQFF. The gene calls are TRBV7-3 and TRBJ2-1, with a possible D match to TRBD1 (5 bases). Trimming took 6 bases from V and 7 from J, leaving 13 bases between them. Germline V gives CDR1 SGHTA, CDR2 FQGTGA. The CDR3 totals 13 residues. The variable domain in full, with the rest retrieved from reference TRBV7-3 and TRBJ2-1, is GAGVSQTPSNKVTEKGKYVELRCDPISGHTALYWYRQSLGQGPEFLIYFQGTGAADDSGLPNDRFFAVRPEGSVSTLKIQRTERGDSAVYLCASSEVGVNEQFFGPGTRLTVL.

The rearrangement joins TRBV29-1 to TRBJ2-6, with a tentative D call TRBD1 (6 bases). This CDR3 is built from 14 residues. Germline V lookup: CDR1 SQVTM, CDR2 ANQGSEA. Trimming cost V 3 bases and J 2 bases, with 8 bases left between them. As DNA, the CDR3 is TGCAGCGTTGAGGGGGACACTGGGGCCAACGTCCTGACTTTC. This encodes CSVEGDTGANVLTF.

V usage is TRBV6-1 and J usage is TRBJ1-4; D not resolved. In germline, CDR1 is MNHNS, CDR2 SASEGT. This CDR3 is built from 14 residues. V shed 8 bases and J shed 0 bases, with 10 bases lying between them. DNA for the CDR3: TGTGCCAGCGTCGACCTCGCAACTAATGAAAAACTGTTTTTT. This gives the protein CASVDLATNEKLFF.

This clonotype has just a few counts. The chain has TRBV27 and TRBJ1-2, with 9 nucleotides matching TRBD1. The V gene's germline CDR1 is MNHEY and CDR2 SMNVEV (reference sequence). The V segment lost 4 bases and the J segment 8 bases; nucleotides outside the gene matches: 5. The CDR3 is made up of 13 amino acids. CDR3 residues: CASSYTGGQGYTF. In DNA, the CDR3 is TGTGCCAGCAGTTACACAGGGGGCCAAGGCTACACCTTC.

V and J are TRBV7-7 and TRBJ2-3, with TRBD2 matching over 9 bases. The V gene's germline CDR1 is SSHAT and CDR2 FNYEAQ (reference sequence). The CDR3 has 14 residues. Trimming removed 8 bases from V and 6 bases from J; junction bases left unmatched: 9. The CDR3, as DNA: TGTGCCAGCTCGAAGGCGGGAGGGGAGGATACGCAGTATTTT. It encodes CASSKAGGEDTQYF.

This clonotype was seen ten or more times. This sequence joins TRBV12-3 or TRBV12-4 and TRBJ1-5; the D is unclear. Trimming left V 7 bases short and J 2 bases short, with 15 bases between. The CDR3 has 15 residues. The CDR3 DNA sequence: TGTGCCAGCACTGCTAAGGGTATAGGCAATCAGCCCCAGCATTTT. Its translation is CASTAKGIGNQPQHF.

This clonotype was counted between two and nine times. V is TRBV7-9 and J is TRBJ2-3, with a tentative D call TRBD2 (6 bases). The CDR3 is 15 residues long. The germline V gene has CDR1 SEHNR and CDR2 FQNEAQ (reference sequence). With 4 bases removed from V and 0 bases from J, the gap between germline ends came to 11 bases. The CDR3 here is CASSYSSGSTDTQYF. CDR3 nucleotide sequence: TGTGCCAGCAGCTACTCAAGCGGGAGCACAGATACGCAGTATTTT. The full variable domain, completed using reference TRBV7-9 and TRBJ2-3, is DTGVSQNPRHKITKRGQNVTFRCDPISEHNRLYWYRQTLGQGPEFLTYFQNEAQLEKSRLLSDRFSAERPKGSFSTLEIQRTEQGDSAMYLCASSYSSGSTDTQYFGPGTRLTVL.

The chain employs TRBV10-3 and TRBJ2-5, with D maybe TRBD2 (5 bases). Germline CDR1 reads ENHRY; CDR2 reads SYGVKD. This CDR3 has 12 residues. Trimming removed 3 bases at V and 4 bases at J, with 6 bases between. The CDR3 loop is CAISDEGETQYF. CDR3 DNA sequence: TGTGCCATCAGTGACGAGGGAGAGACCCAGTACTTC.